This T cell receptor (beta chain) originates from a study of blood T cell repertoires in COVID-19. Study summary: Researchers got acute and convalescent COVID-19 samples from the United States, Italy and Spain. PBMCs, B-cell-depleted T cells, or T cells were the source of the cDNA or gDNA that made up the material.

Under the authors' procedure: Estimated nucleated cell counts came from reference gene primer amplification. Some clones are missing from TCRdb's copy, which holds only in-frame ones; the method was immunoSEQ multiplex PCR. V and J calls plus clone size are reproduced from that table; the DNA served to infer D and trimming. Counted here are approximately 30,000 clones, less than 80% occurring once; the ten biggest clones make up almost 40%. The CDR3 covers 16 residues. The V and J ends lost 8 bases and 6 bases, in that order; junction bases with no gene match: 15. Germline V gene sequence: CDR1 LNHDA, CDR2 SQIVND (reference sequence).

Sequenced input: peripheral blood. This TCR came from a man in his sixties or seventies with acute or convalescent COVID-19. V gene TRBV19 combines with J gene TRBJ1-5; 8 nucleotides align to TRBD1. The CDR3: CASSADLQGAGQPQHF. CDR3 bases: TGTGCCAGTTCCGCCGACCTTCAGGGGGCAGGTCAGCCCCAGCATTTT.